The T cell receptor (beta chain) described here comes from a study of cytomegalovirus exposure and HLA in healthy donors. The study's findings and limits: Associated with cytomegalovirus, according to the listing, were approximately 160 TCR beta chains. Information on immune exposure was restricted to one variable (CMV serostatus).

The V gene end was trimmed by 5 bases and the J gene end by 6 bases; junction bases not matched to a gene: 8. CDR1 and CDR2 (germline): LNHDA, SQIVND (reference sequence). The CDR3 runs to 15 residues. The PCR was carried out with 60 Vbeta primers and 13 Jbeta primers. Profiled with immunoSEQ multiplex PCR; TCRdb holds only in-frame clones, not every one. Of some 120,000 clones listed, 80% were seen once; the top ten hold 3% to 3.5%. A remark on this clone: Its specificity is not known.

The chain has TRBV19 and TRBJ2-1; TRBD1 aligns across 9 bases. The clonotype was recovered from a male donor in good health and CMV-seronegative. The specimen sequenced was PBMCs. CDR3 residues: CASSRGTGSTNEQFF. In DNA, the CDR3 is TGTGCCAGTAGTCGCGGGACAGGGAGTACCAATGAGCAGTTCTTC.